Included here is one T cell receptor (beta chain) sequence, with context. These data come from a study of blood T cell repertoires in COVID-19. From germline, CDR1 is MNHEY and CDR2 SVGAGI. CDR3 length equals 15 residues. Trimming shortened V by 7 bases and J by 7 bases, and 19 bases separated the two germline ends. Generated by immunoSEQ multiplex PCR, the TCRdb table keeps only in-frame clones and is missing some. Here the sample spans about half a million clones, around 85% being singletons. Clinical history reported by participants formed the basis on which cohorts were assigned. Symptom resolution, clearance, or two negative PCRs marked the recovered donors of Cohort 3.

The chain uses TRBV6-5 and TRBJ2-2; D might be TRBD1 (6 bases). The specimen sequenced was PBMCs or T cells enriched from blood (not recorded which). This receptor was taken from a woman aged 55-69 years who had recovered from COVID-19. CDR3 DNA sequence: TGTGCCAGCACTCCACTGCAGGGGCGTATCGGGGAGCTGTTTTTT. Translated: CASTPLQGRIGELFF.